What follows are 10 T cell receptor beta chains derived from one specimen sequenced in a study of cytomegalovirus exposure and HLA in healthy donors (dated by TCRdb to the late 2010s). Libraries were made using the immunoSEQ multiplex PCR assay. TCRdb retrieved this table from immuneACCESS and kept in-frame rearrangements only. Not all clones are present; in checked studies, unresolved V genes account for under half, and no reason is known for the remainder. The sample table contains over 200,000 clones; only one count was recorded for about 90% of them. Of the sample, 3% to 3.5% falls within the top ten clones. Sequencing was performed on PBMCs. The receptors derive from a woman in her thirties in good health and CMV-seronegative.

This clone was detected once. The chain carries TRBV7-7 and TRBJ2-1; 7 bases are a match to TRBD2. CDR3 length: 15 residues. CDR1 and CDR2 from the germline V gene are SSHAT and FNYEAQ (reference sequence). V dropped 2 bases and J dropped 0; count of bases not matched to a gene: 1. The CDR3 sequence is CASSLRGGSYNEQFF. DNA of the CDR3: TGTGCCAGCAGCTTACGCGGGGGCTCCTACAATGAGCAGTTCTTC.

The gene calls are TRBV6-1 and TRBJ1-5; D gene unclear. The CDR3 extends over 16 amino acids. Looked up from germline, CDR1 is MNHNS and CDR2 is SASEGT. V was shortened by 2 bases and J by 1 base, with 12 bases between the two germline ends. The CDR3 bases are TGTGCCAGCAGTGAATCCAGGACCGCCAGCAATCAGCCCCAGCATTTT. It translates to CASSESRTASNQPQHF.

CDR3 loop: CASSQEEPGGWETQYF. As DNA, the CDR3 is TGTGCCAGCAGCCAAGAGGAGCCAGGGGGCTGGGAGACCCAGTACTTC. The chain employs TRBV4-2 and TRBJ2-5; 8 bases fit TRBD1. The CDR3 is made up of 16 amino acids. Trimming cost V 0 bases and J 5 bases; bases outside gene matches: 8. The germline V gene encodes CDR1 LGHNA and CDR2 YNFKEQ.

In its sample, this clone was seen once. The CDR3 region has the DNA TGTGCCAGCAGCATCCGGACAGGATGGCAAGAGACCCAGTACTTC. It translates to CASSIRTGWQETQYF. The rearrangement links TRBV7-9 to TRBJ2-5, with 7 bases that match TRBD1. This CDR3 region has 15 residues. The germline CDR1 and CDR2 sequences are SEHNR and FQNEAQ (reference sequence). J lost 2 bases, V lost 5 bases, and 8 bases had no gene match.

The J gene is TRBJ2-4, the V gene TRBV9, with a possible D match to TRBD1 (6 bases). This CDR3 has 15 residues. Germline loops: CDR1 SGDLS, CDR2 YYNGEE. Trimming stripped 5 bases from V and 1 base from J, with 13 bases between. CDR3 in DNA: TGTGCCAGCAGTCCCGGGACAATCGCCAAAAACATTCAGTACTTC. It is translated as CASSPGTIAKNIQYF. Drawing the rest from reference TRBV9 and TRBJ2-4, the complete variable domain is DSGVTQTPKHLITATGQRVTLRCSPRSGDLSVYWYQQSLDQGLQFLIQYYNGEERAKGNILERFSAQQFPDLHSELNLSSLELGDSALYFCASSPGTIAKNIQYFGAGTRLSVL.

The CDR3 region is CASSSRETQYF. In DNA, the CDR3 is TGTGCCAGCAGCTCGAGGGAGACCCAGTACTTC. The genes are TRBV11-2 and TRBJ2-5; D is ambiguous. The ends were cut back, 4 bases at V and 5 bases at J, with 5 bases in the middle. The CDR3 extends over 11 amino acids. CDR1 is SGHAT and CDR2 is FQNNGV in the germline V gene. Full variable domain (rest looked up from reference TRBV11-2 and TRBJ2-5): EAGVAQSPRYKIIEKRQSVAFWCNPISGHATLYWYQQILGQGPKLLIQFQNNGVVDDSQLPKDRFSAERLKGVDSTLKIQPAKLEDSAVYLCASSSRETQYFGPGTRLLVL.

The chain carries TRBV5-1 and TRBJ2-1; 12 nucleotides match TRBD2. J gave up 4 bases and V 0 bases, and 5 bases lay outside the gene matches. The CDR3 loop spans 17 amino acids. Germline V lookup: CDR1 SGHRS, CDR2 YFSETQ. DNA of the CDR3: TGCGCCAGCAGCTTGGCCTTAGGGACTAGCGGGTACAATGAGCAGTTCTTC. Residues: CASSLALGTSGYNEQFF.

The CDR3 region is CSARNNEQFF. CDR3 DNA sequence: TGCAGTGCGCGAAACAATGAGCAGTTCTTC. This rearrangement joins TRBV20-1 to TRBJ2-1; no firm D call. V dropped 6 bases and J dropped 5 bases, with 5 bases sitting between them. The germline V gene encodes CDR1 DFQATT and CDR2 SNEGSKA (reference sequence). The CDR3 contains 10 residues.

V and J are TRBV7-9 and TRBJ2-7; D is uncertain. From germline, CDR1 is SEHNR and CDR2 FQNEAQ (reference sequence). Trimming left V 2 bases short and J 3 bases short, with 5 bases between. The length of the CDR3 is 12 residues. The CDR3, as DNA: TGTGCCAGCAGCTTATTCGGCTACGAGCAGTACTTC. It translates to CASSLFGYEQYF.

The table lists this clone with a count of one. The chain employs TRBV6-6 and TRBJ2-7; D is undetermined. Looked up from germline, CDR1 is MNHNY and CDR2 is SVGAGI (reference sequence). V lost 3 bases and J 5 bases, leaving 8 bases between the germline ends. The CDR3 sequence is 12 residues long. This chain's CDR3 is CASSYPQNEQYF. Here the CDR3 DNA reads TGTGCCAGCAGTTATCCCCAGAACGAGCAGTACTTC.